Each of the 21 T cell receptor beta chains below was sequenced from the same sample in a study of radiation and T cells in renal cell carcinoma (dated by TCRdb to the early 2020s). The library was built by means of the immunoSEQ multiplex PCR assay. TCRdb re-hosts the immuneACCESS table, in-frame sequences only. Its copies lack some clones; in the studies checked, an unresolved V gene accounts for under half of them, and the cause for the rest is not known. This sample lists around 13,000 clones; around a third were detected once. Approximately 15% of the sample belongs to the ten largest clones. The time point label, read with the paper, signifies: tumor resected at nephrectomy. The treatment or condition label, as the study defines it: 15 Gy SBRT to primary tumor, nephrectomy 4 weeks later. The sample was tumor tissue, taken from a patient whose treatment included radiotherapy and nephrectomy. The source of these receptors is a man aged 60 to 69 with renal cell carcinoma.

CDR3: CASSVDRGAYGYTF. The CDR3 DNA sequence: TGTGCCAGCAGTGTAGACAGGGGTGCCTATGGCTACACCTTC. The chain employs TRBV6-1 and TRBJ1-2, with 8 bases lining up with TRBD1. The junction had 5 bases not matched to a gene; V was cut back by 4 bases and J by 4 bases. CDR3 length equals 14 residues. Germline CDR1 and CDR2: MNHNS and SASEGT.

This chain's CDR3 is CASSVRERYEQYV. CDR3 coding DNA: TGTGCCAGCAGTGTGCGGGAGCGGTACGAGCAGTACGTC. The chain is built from TRBV6-1 and TRBJ2-7, with TRBD2 matching over 7 bases. The germline gives CDR1 MNHNS, CDR2 SASEGT. The CDR3 length is 13 residues. Trimming cost V 4 bases and J 4 bases; bases outside gene matches: 4.

The chain carries TRBV6-1 and TRBJ2-1, with 7 bases matching TRBD2. The ends lost 8 bases at V and 10 bases at J; junction bases unmatched: 11. CDR3 length equals 13 residues. Germline V gene lookup returns CDR1 MNHNS and CDR2 SASEGT. CDR3 amino acids: CASAGVGLAEQFF. The CDR3 DNA sequence: TGTGCCAGCGCGGGAGTTGGGTTGGCCGAGCAGTTCTTC.

Sample share makes this clone medium-sized (0.01 to 0.1%). The rearrangement links TRBV9 to TRBJ2-2; D is possibly TRBD1 (6 bases). This CDR3 comprises 14 residues. V was trimmed by 0 bases and J by 10 bases, leaving 13 bases between them. The germline gives CDR1 SGDLS, CDR2 YYNGEE. The CDR3 sequence: CASSVGTAEEELFF. For the CDR3, the DNA is TGTGCCAGCAGCGTAGGGACAGCAGAAGAGGAGCTGTTTTTT. Full variable domain (rest looked up from reference TRBV9 and TRBJ2-2): DSGVTQTPKHLITATGQRVTLRCSPRSGDLSVYWYQQSLDQGLQFLIQYYNGEERAKGNILERFSAQQFPDLHSELNLSSLELGDSALYFCASSVGTAEEELFFGEGSRLTVL.

This clone was seen only a few times. The chain couples TRBV30 to TRBJ1-2; TRBD1 aligns across 7 bases. There are 13 residues in the CDR3. The V gene's germline CDR1 is GTSNPN and CDR2 SVGIG (reference sequence). V gave up 4 bases and J gave up 6 bases; unmatched junction bases: 8. The CDR3 protein is CAWTRRQGHGYTF. The CDR3 DNA is TGTGCCTGGACACGGCGACAGGGTCATGGCTACACCTTC.

The V gene is TRBV27, the J gene TRBJ1-2; the D gene is possibly TRBD1 (6 bases). Trimming took 5 bases from V and 6 from J, leaving 25 bases between them. This CDR3 spans 17 amino acids. Per germline, CDR1 MNHEY and CDR2 SMNVEV (reference sequence). This CDR3 is CASSPITPRDRTDGYTF. The CDR3 region has the DNA TGTGCCAGCAGTCCCATTACACCAAGAGACAGGACCGATGGCTACACCTTC.

The genes are TRBV18 and TRBJ2-2; possible D gene TRBD1, 6 bases. CDR3 length: 14 residues. Between the trimmed V and J ends, which lost 5 bases and 2 bases, there was a span of 9 bases. From germline, CDR1 is KGHSH and CDR2 LQKENI. The CDR3: CASSTTGNTGELFF. The CDR3 nucleotides read TGTGCCAGCTCAACGACAGGCAACACCGGGGAGCTGTTTTTT.

This clone is judged medium-sized. The V and J genes are TRBV12-5 and TRBJ1-5; possible D gene TRBD1, 5 bases. Germline lookup yields CDR1 LGHNT and CDR2 FRNRAP. This CDR3 contains 15 residues. The germline V and J ends were trimmed by 2 bases and 5 bases, with 13 bases remaining between them. The CDR3 region is CASGLRQGPDQPQHF. The CDR3 nucleotides read TGTGCTAGTGGTTTGCGGCAGGGCCCCGATCAGCCCCAGCATTTT.

CDR3 DNA: TGTGCCTGGAGTGTACTCCACAATGAGCAGTTCTTC. Translating it yields CAWSVLHNEQFF. This chain links TRBV30 with TRBJ2-1; D is unresolved. Germline values: CDR1 GTSNPN, CDR2 SVGIG (reference sequence). V was clipped by 0 bases and J by 5 bases, with 5 bases between them. CDR3 length equals 12 residues.

The chain joins TRBV6-6 to TRBJ1-5; D may be TRBD1 (5 bases). Germline-derived CDR1 and CDR2 are MNHNY and SVGAGI (reference sequence). The CDR3 loop spans 15 amino acids. Trimming left V 5 bases short and J 2 bases short, with 13 bases between. The CDR3 DNA is TGTGCCAGCAGTCCGGACGGAGGGGGCAATCAGCCCCAGCATTTT. The encoded protein is CASSPDGGGNQPQHF.

This clone was detected only a few times. The V call is TRBV6-6, the J call TRBJ1-2, with TRBD1 matching over 7 bases. This CDR3 has 12 amino acids. Germline V gives CDR1 MNHNY, CDR2 SVGAGI (reference sequence). V trimming: 10 bases; J trimming: 7 bases; junction bases outside the gene matches: 9. This CDR3 is CATHPGGVGYTF. For the CDR3, the DNA is TGTGCCACCCACCCAGGGGGGGTTGGCTACACCTTC.

This clone was seen more than once but under ten times. V and J are TRBV19 and TRBJ2-5; 8 nucleotides align to TRBD2. Trimming took 5 bases from V and 1 from J; bases not matched to a gene: 6. Germline CDR1 and CDR2: LNHDA and SQIVND (reference sequence). This CDR3 has 15 amino acids. The CDR3 bases are TGTGCCAGTAGTGGGATAGCGGGGACCCAAGAGACCCAGTACTTC. Its protein product is CASSGIAGTQETQYF. The full variable domain, its missing parts supplied by reference TRBV19 and TRBJ2-5, is DGGITQSPKYLFRKEGQNVTLSCEQNLNHDAMYWYRQDPGQGLRLIYYSQIVNDFQKGDIAEGYSVSREKKESFPLTVTSAQKNPTAFYLCASSGIAGTQETQYFGPGTRLLVL.

The chain joins TRBV2 to TRBJ2-7, with D perhaps assigned TRBD1 or TRBD2 (9 bases each). The CDR3 has 16 amino acids. V shed 5 bases and J shed 2 bases, with 19 bases lying between them. CDR1 is SNHLY, CDR2 FYNNEI, per germline. This CDR3 reads CASSSAGGTGTYEQYF. CDR3 nucleotide sequence: TGTGCCAGCAGTTCGGCGGGGGGGACAGGGACCTACGAGCAGTACTTC.

The chain has TRBV14 and TRBJ2-2, with a possible D match to TRBD1 (6 bases). CDR1 is SGHDN, CDR2 FVKESK, per germline. Trimming removed 2 bases from V and 0 bases from J, with 13 bases in between. The CDR3 has 17 amino acids. Written as DNA, the CDR3 is TGTGCCAGCAGCCAATCGACAGGACTGACGAACACCGGGGAGCTGTTTTTT. This encodes CASSQSTGLTNTGELFF.

This clone was counted only a few times. The chain recombines TRBV7-2 with TRBJ2-5; 7 bases are a match to TRBD2. CDR3 size: 15 residues. Germline V gene sequence: CDR1 SGHTA, CDR2 FQGNSA. The trim removed 1 base at V and 5 bases at J, leaving 7 bases unmatched. DNA for the CDR3: TGTGCCAGCAGCTTAGGACTAGCCGCCTGGGAGACCCAGTACTTC. Translated, it gives CASSLGLAAWETQYF.

A few counts support this clone. The gene calls are TRBV6-6 and TRBJ1-1, with TRBD1 matching 8 bases. Germline assignment: CDR1 MNHNY and CDR2 SVGAGI (reference sequence). The CDR3 contains 12 residues. Trimming cost V 2 bases and J 14 bases; bases outside gene matches: 7. The chain's CDR3 is CASSYADRGWFF. DNA for the CDR3: TGTGCCAGCAGTTACGCAGACAGGGGCTGGTTCTTT.

This chain connects TRBV7-3 to TRBJ1-2; 7 positions match TRBD1. The CDR3 is made up of 13 amino acids. The ends lost 4 bases at V and 2 bases at J; junction bases unmatched: 1. Germline CDR1 is SGHTA and CDR2 is FQGTGA. The CDR3 sequence is CASSSTGNYGYTF. CDR3 nucleotides: TGTGCCAGCAGCTCGACAGGGAACTATGGCTACACCTTC.

This chain links TRBV6-1 with TRBJ1-1; no clear D. Germline CDR1 MNHNS, CDR2 SASEGT. The length of the CDR3 is 11 residues. V gave up 7 bases and J gave up 4 bases, with 7 bases separating them. CDR3 nucleotide sequence: TGTGCCAGCAAGATCGGCACTGAAGCTTTCTTT. It codes for CASKIGTEAFF.

The J gene is TRBJ2-3, the V gene TRBV18; 10 nucleotides align to TRBD2. The germline CDR1 and CDR2 sequences are KGHSH and LQKENI. The CDR3 length is 17 residues. V shed 4 bases and J 0 bases; nucleotides not matched to a gene: 7. As DNA, the CDR3 is TGTGCCAGCTCACTGAGGACTAGCGGCGCTAGCACAGATACGCAGTATTTT. The encoded protein is CASSLRTSGASTDTQYF.

This clone has a handful of counts. The CDR3 loop reads CASSWGDSGANVLTF. The CDR3, as DNA: TGCGCCAGCAGCTGGGGGGACTCTGGGGCCAACGTCCTGACTTTC. The chain employs TRBV5-1 and TRBJ2-6; the D gene is possibly TRBD2 (6 bases). The V gene lost 3 bases and the J gene lost 0 bases, with 7 bases spanning the gap. This CDR3 spans 15 amino acids. In germline, CDR1 is SGHRS, CDR2 YFSETQ.

This clone has at least ten counts. The rearrangement links TRBV7-9 to TRBJ1-1; D might be TRBD1 (5 bases). The CDR3 consists of 12 residues. Germline CDR1 and CDR2: SEHNR and FQNEAQ (reference sequence). V lost 2 bases to trimming and J lost 10 bases, with 11 bases between them. CDR3 in amino acids: CASSLLTGAAFF. The CDR3, as DNA: TGTGCCAGCAGCTTATTGACTGGGGCAGCTTTCTTT. Using reference TRBV7-9 and TRBJ1-1 for the parts outside the CDR3, the full variable domain is DTGVSQNPRHKITKRGQNVTFRCDPISEHNRLYWYRQTLGQGPEFLTYFQNEAQLEKSRLLSDRFSAERPKGSFSTLEIQRTEQGDSAMYLCASSLLTGAAFFGQGTRLTVV.